This T cell receptor beta chain was recovered during a study of blood T cell repertoires in COVID-19. At the level of the study: Some COVID-19 samples were acute and others convalescent; all came from the United States, Italy and Spain. Sources were T cells, B-cell-depleted T cells, or PBMCs; the material itself was cDNA or gDNA.

This clone showed up just a few times. Germline V gene data show CDR1 as SGHTS and CDR2 as YDEGEE. The CDR3 consists of 13 residues. V lost 1 base and J lost 0, with 4 bases in between. In the original analysis: Counts of nucleated cells, estimated from reference gene primer amplification, were obtained. Assay: immunoSEQ multiplex PCR; the TCRdb copy retains only in-frame clones and omits some. D and trimming come from the DNA, and the V and J calls and clone size come from that table. This repertoire shows around 120,000 clones, about four fifths found once; its top ten account for about 2%. V and J are TRBV5-8 and TRBJ1-1, with D unclear. The receptor comes from a man aged 65 to 79 with acute or convalescent COVID-19. Sequencing input: peripheral blood. The CDR3 DNA is TGTGCCAGCAGCTTGCGTCTGAACACTGAAGCTTTCTTT. Amino acid sequence: CASSLRLNTEAFF.